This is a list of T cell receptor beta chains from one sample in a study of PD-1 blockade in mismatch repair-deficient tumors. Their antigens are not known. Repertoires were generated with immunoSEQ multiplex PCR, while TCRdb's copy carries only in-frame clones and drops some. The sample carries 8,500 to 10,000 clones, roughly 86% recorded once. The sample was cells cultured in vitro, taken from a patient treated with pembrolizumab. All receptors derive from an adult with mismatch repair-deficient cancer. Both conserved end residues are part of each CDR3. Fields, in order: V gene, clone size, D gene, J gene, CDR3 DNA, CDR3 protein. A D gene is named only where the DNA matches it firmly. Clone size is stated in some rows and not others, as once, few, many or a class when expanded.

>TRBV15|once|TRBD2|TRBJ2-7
TGTGCCACCAGCAGACTTACTAGCGGGAAATCCGAGCAGTACTTC
CATSRLTSGKSEQYF
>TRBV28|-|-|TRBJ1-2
TGTGCCAGCAGTTTAATGGTCGGGGACTGGGAAGTCGGCTACACCTTC
CASSLMVGDWEVGYTF
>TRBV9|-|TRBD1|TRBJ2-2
TGTGCCAGCAGCGACCGGGACAGGGGGACCGGGGAGCTGTTTTTT
CASSDRDRGTGELFF
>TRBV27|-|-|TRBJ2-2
TGTGCCAGCAGCGTCCGGACCCCCACCGGCACCGGGGAGCTGTTTTTT
CASSVRTPTGTGELFF
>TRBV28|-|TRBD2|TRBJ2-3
TGTGCCAGCAGTCTCGACGAAGCGGGGGTGGATACGCAGTATTTT
CASSLDEAGVDTQYF
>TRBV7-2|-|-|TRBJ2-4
TGTGCCAGCAGCCCACCCCCAGTTCTAGCCAAAAACATTCAGTACTTC
CASSPPPVLAKNIQYF
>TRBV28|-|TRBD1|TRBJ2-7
TGTGCCAGCACCCTTGGGACAGGGGTATCCGAGCAGTACTTC
CASTLGTGVSEQYF
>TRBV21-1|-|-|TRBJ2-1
TGTGCCAGCATTAACAGGGAAAGGAATGAGCAGTTCTTC
CASINRERNEQFF
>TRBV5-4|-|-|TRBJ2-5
TGTGCCAGCTTAAAAGACCGGCAAGAGACCCAGTACTTC
CASLKDRQETQYF
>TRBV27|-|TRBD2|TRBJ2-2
TGTGCCAGCAGTTTATTTAGCGGGAGGAGAACCGGGGAGCTGTTTTTT
CASSLFSGRRTGELFF
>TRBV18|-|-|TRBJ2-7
TGTGCCAGCTCCCGACAGGAAATCTACGAGCAGTACTTC
CASSRQEIYEQYF
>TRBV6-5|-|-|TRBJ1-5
TGTGCCAGCAGTAAACACGGTAGCAATCAGCCCCAGCATTTT
CASSKHGSNQPQHF
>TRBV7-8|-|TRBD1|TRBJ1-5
TGTGCCAGCAGCTTAGAGTACAGGGGGCAGGTGGCCTTTATAAGCAATCAGCCCCAGCATTTT
CASSLEYRGQVAFISNQPQHF
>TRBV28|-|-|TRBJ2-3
TGTGCCAGCAGTTCGTATTGGGAGAGCACAGATACGCAGTATTTT
CASSSYWESTDTQYF
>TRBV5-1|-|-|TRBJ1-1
TGCGCCAGCAGCTTGTTGGTCCAGGGAAGGTTCACTGAAGCTTTCTTT
CASSLLVQGRFTEAFF
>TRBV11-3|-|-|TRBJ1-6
TGTGCCAGCAGCCGGGCCCTGGGGGGCGGCTCCTATAATTCACCCCTCCACTTT
CASSRALGGGSYNSPLHF
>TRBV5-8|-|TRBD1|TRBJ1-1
TGTGCCAGCAGCAAGGGACAGGGAGGTCTCATGAACACTGAAGCTTTCTTT
CASSKGQGGLMNTEAFF
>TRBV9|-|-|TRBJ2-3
TGTGCCAGCAGCCAGGTGGTGGGAGATACGCAGTATTTT
CASSQVVGDTQYF
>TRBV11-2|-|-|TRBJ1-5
TGTGCCAGCAGCTTAGACTGGGGCGGCGGTCAGCCCCAGCATTTT
CASSLDWGGGQPQHF
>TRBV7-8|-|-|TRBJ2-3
TGTGCCAGCAGCTTAGCGCTAACGGGAGTGGTGGATACGCAGTATTTT
CASSLALTGVVDTQYF
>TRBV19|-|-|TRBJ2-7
TGTGCCAGTAGTATAGACTCACAGAGCTCCTACGAGCAGTACTTC
CASSIDSQSSYEQYF
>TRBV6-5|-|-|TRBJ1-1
TGTGCCAGCAGCTTACGGGGGAACACTGAAGCTTTCTTT
CASSLRGNTEAFF
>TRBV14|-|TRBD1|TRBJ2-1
TGTGCCAGCAGCCAAGATATGACAGGGTTCGAGCAGTTCTTC
CASSQDMTGFEQFF
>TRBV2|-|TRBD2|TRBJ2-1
TGTGCCAGCACGAGACTAGCGGAGGGGGCCTACAATGAGCAGTTCTTC
CASTRLAEGAYNEQFF